The clone carrying this T cell receptor (beta chain) was observed a few times. Its antigen is not known. The data derive from a study of T cell repertoires in cytomegalovirus infection. Background on the study: TCR beta signatures that were public indicated CMV infection and matching HLA type.

Study findings and constraints: Across the ex vivo response, the dominant clonotypes were HLA-C-restricted CMV-specific TCR beta clonotypes. Of the TCR beta families, the public ones yielded a cumulative frequency that identified carriers of CMV plus the relevant HLA.

Germline V lookup: CDR1 LNHDA, CDR2 SQIVND (reference sequence). V dropped 4 bases and J dropped 4 bases, with 22 bases sitting between them. The CDR3 runs 17 residues. TCRdb reanalysed the reads using MiXCR and keeps one entry per CDR3 protein. The sample shows fewer than 650,000 distinct CDR3 sequences, roughly 43% of them seen only once. V and J are TRBV19 and TRBJ1-2, with D maybe TRBD1 (6 bases). The receptor was derived from a human donor in good health (CMV status not recorded). Some clones in this sample may be carry-over from other donors' samples. Sample: cultured PBMCs, taken from culture after CMV antigen stimulation. This CDR3 reads CASSTLLHQGLLYGYTF. CDR3 sequence (DNA): TGTGCCAGTAGTACCCTACTCCATCAGGGGCTCCTCTATGGCTACACCTTC.